The 21 T cell receptor beta chains below were found in one sample sequenced in a study of technical replicates of blood from a few donors. Clones were sequenced by immunoSEQ multiplex PCR, and TCRdb holds only the in-frame ones, with some missing. The top ten clones hold roughly 0.39% of a sample with approximately 41,000 clones, about 96% of them seen once. The sequencing sample was made of T cells isolated from PBMCs. All receptors come from a human donor in good health.

This chain connects TRBV9 to TRBJ2-2; D not resolved. CDR1 SGDLS and CDR2 YYNGEE come from the germline V gene. The V end lost 4 bases, the J end lost 3 bases, and 4 bases lay between the germline ends. The CDR3 covers 12 residues. The CDR3 DNA reads TGTGCCAGCAGCTTATACACCGGGGAGCTGTTTTTT. It specifies CASSLYTGELFF. Supplemented by reference TRBV9 and TRBJ2-2, the full variable domain reads DSGVTQTPKHLITATGQRVTLRCSPRSGDLSVYWYQQSLDQGLQFLIQYYNGEERAKGNILERFSAQQFPDLHSELNLSSLELGDSALYFCASSLYTGELFFGEGSRLTVL.

The chain uses TRBV7-9 and TRBJ2-3; D is perhaps TRBD2 (5 bases). V dropped 5 bases and J dropped 11 bases, with 14 bases sitting between them. Per the germline V gene, CDR1 is SEHNR and CDR2 is FQNEAQ (reference sequence). The length of the CDR3 is 12 residues. This CDR3 is CASSILVTGQYF. The CDR3 region has the DNA TGTGCCAGCAGCATACTAGTAACTGGGCAGTATTTT.

The V and J genes are TRBV18 and TRBJ2-1; 8 bases match TRBD2. Germline loops: CDR1 KGHSH, CDR2 LQKENI. The CDR3 loop spans 13 amino acids. V shed 4 bases, J shed 8 bases, and the junction held 4 bases outside the gene matches. Here the CDR3 reads CASSLAGGDEQFF. For the CDR3, the DNA is TGTGCCAGCTCACTGGCGGGAGGCGATGAGCAGTTCTTC.

The rearrangement uses TRBV20-1 and TRBJ1-1, with D perhaps matching TRBD1 (5 bases). With 5 bases removed from V and 6 bases from J, the gap between germline ends came to 7 bases. CDR1 and CDR2 (germline): DFQATT, SNEGSKA (reference sequence). This CDR3 region has 10 residues. The CDR3 loop is CSAGGAEAFF. As DNA, the CDR3 is TGCAGTGCTGGGGGGGCTGAAGCTTTCTTT.

DNA of the CDR3: TGTGCCAGCAGTGACGCTACAGGGGATAATCGCTACGAGCAGTACTTC. Translation: CASSDATGDNRYEQYF. The rearrangement uses TRBV6-1 and TRBJ2-7, with 7 bases that match TRBD1. Germline assignment: CDR1 MNHNS and CDR2 SASEGT. The CDR3 extends over 16 amino acids. Unmatched junction bases numbered 11, after V lost 3 bases and J lost 3 bases.

This clone occurred a few times. The CDR3 here is CASSLRVASRDYEQYF. CDR3 bases: TGTGCCAGCAGCTTAAGGGTCGCGTCCAGGGACTACGAGCAGTACTTC. The chain employs TRBV7-6 and TRBJ2-7; D is perhaps TRBD1 (5 bases). V was trimmed by 2 bases and J by 3 bases, leaving 17 bases between them. CDR1 SGHVS and CDR2 FNYEAQ come from the germline V gene. The CDR3 spans 16 residues. The whole variable domain, filled in from reference TRBV7-6 and TRBJ2-7, reads GAGVSQSPRYKVTKRGQDVALRCDPISGHVSLYWYRQALGQGPEFLTYFNYEAQQDKSGLPNDRFSAERPEGSISTLTIQRTEQRDSAMYRCASSLRVASRDYEQYFGPGTRLTVT.

The gene calls are TRBV27 and TRBJ2-6; TRBD1 aligns across 11 bases. The CDR3 is 18 amino acids. The trim removed 5 bases at V and 0 bases at J, leaving 6 bases unmatched. The germline V gene encodes CDR1 MNHEY and CDR2 SMNVEV (reference sequence). The CDR3 sequence: CASSPLGTGGSGANVLTF. Here the CDR3 DNA reads TGTGCCAGCAGTCCCTTAGGGACAGGGGGCTCTGGGGCCAACGTCCTGACTTTC.

V is TRBV5-6 and J is TRBJ2-7; D is perhaps TRBD2 (7 bases). CDR1 is SGHDT, CDR2 YYEEEE, per germline. This CDR3 contains 16 residues. V lost 1 base to trimming and J lost 3 bases, with 17 bases between them. The CDR3 nucleotides read TGTGCCAGCAGCTTGTTGGGGGCTAGCGGATACTACGAGCAGTACTTC. This sequence encodes CASSLLGASGYYEQYF. The variable domain in full, completed from reference TRBV5-6 and TRBJ2-7, reads DAGVTQSPTHLIKTRGQQVTLRCSPKSGHDTVSWYQQALGQGPQFIFQYYEEEERQRGNFPDRFSGHQFPNYSSELNVNALLLGDSALYLCASSLLGASGYYEQYFGPGTRLTVT.

The V and J genes are TRBV5-1 and TRBJ2-7; 12 bases align to TRBD1. Trimming removed 0 bases from V and 6 bases from J; junction bases left unmatched: 4. The germline V gene encodes CDR1 SGHRS and CDR2 YFSETQ. The CDR3 has 15 amino acids. CDR3 sequence: CASSLGGTGGFEQYF. CDR3 sequence (DNA): TGCGCCAGCAGCTTGGGAGGGACAGGGGGCTTCGAGCAGTACTTC.

V is TRBV11-3 and J is TRBJ1-1; D is possibly TRBD1 (6 bases). Germline V gives CDR1 SGHNT, CDR2 YENEEA. The CDR3 length is 16 residues. V lost 3 bases, J lost 0 bases, and 14 bases lay in between. CDR3 sequence reads: CASSFGTFSMNTEAFF. CDR3 nucleotide sequence: TGTGCCAGCAGCTTCGGGACATTTAGCATGAACACTGAAGCTTTCTTT.

The rearrangement joins TRBV19 to TRBJ1-5; 8 bases match TRBD1. The germline V gene has CDR1 LNHDA and CDR2 SQIVND (reference sequence). The CDR3 consists of 17 residues. Unmatched junction bases numbered 9, after V lost 2 bases and J lost 3 bases. The CDR3 region has the DNA TGTGCCAGTAGTATAACAGGACAGGGTACCTACAATCAGCCCCAGCATTTT. Translating gives CASSITGQGTYNQPQHF. Full variable domain (outside the CDR3, taken from reference TRBV19 and TRBJ1-5): DGGITQSPKYLFRKEGQNVTLSCEQNLNHDAMYWYRQDPGQGLRLIYYSQIVNDFQKGDIAEGYSVSREKKESFPLTVTSAQKNPTAFYLCASSITGQGTYNQPQHFGDGTRLSIL.

This clone was counted a single time. This chain uses TRBV6-5 with TRBJ1-3, with a weak D call TRBD1 (6 bases). The CDR3 has 14 amino acids. Germline CDR1 and CDR2: MNHEY and SVGAGI. Trimming left V 5 bases short and J 0 bases short, with 8 bases between. The CDR3 spells CASSGGYSGNTIYF. The CDR3 DNA reads as TGTGCCAGCAGTGGGGGCTACTCTGGAAACACCATATATTTT.

The chain has TRBV28 and TRBJ1-5; the match to TRBD1 covers 7 bases. The CDR3 length is 15 residues. Germline loops: CDR1 MDHEN, CDR2 SYDVKM. V trimming: 6 bases; J trimming: 1 base; junction bases outside the gene matches: 6. The CDR3 spells CASRAQDRSNQPQHF. In DNA form, the CDR3 reads TGTGCCAGCAGGGCTCAGGACAGGAGCAATCAGCCCCAGCATTTT.

The V call is TRBV19, the J call TRBJ2-7, with 10 bases aligning to TRBD1. The CDR3 runs to 14 residues. Germline V gene lookup returns CDR1 LNHDA and CDR2 SQIVND (reference sequence). V lost 7 bases and J lost 4; bases outside the gene matches: 7. The CDR3 region has the DNA TGTGCCAGTACCCCGGGACAGGGGAATTACGAGCAGTACTTC. Translating it yields CASTPGQGNYEQYF.

V usage is TRBV19 and J usage is TRBJ2-5; 7 bases map to TRBD2. The J call may be incorrect, as the DNA end agrees better with TRBJ2-7. CDR1 and CDR2 from the germline V gene are LNHDA and SQIVND (reference sequence). The CDR3 is made up of 13 amino acids. In DNA form, the CDR3 reads TGTGCCAGTAGTATGGGCGGGGGCTACGAGCAGTACTTC. It translates to CASSMGGGYEQYF.

This rearrangement joins TRBV7-9 to TRBJ2-2; tentative D call: TRBD1 (6 bases). Looked up from germline, CDR1 is SEHNR and CDR2 is FQNEAQ (reference sequence). Trimming pared 5 bases from V and 4 bases from J, leaving 8 bases between. The CDR3 sequence is 13 residues long. CDR3 sequence: CASSRGGTGELFF. The DNA for the CDR3 is TGTGCCAGCAGCCGAGGGGGCACCGGGGAGCTGTTTTTT.

The rearrangement joins TRBV15 to TRBJ2-1; 12 nucleotides match TRBD2. Germline CDR1 is LNHNV and CDR2 is YYDKDF (reference sequence). The CDR3 spans 15 residues. V was pared by 5 bases and J by 8 bases, with 7 bases of the junction left unmatched. As DNA, the CDR3 is TGTGCCACCAGCGCTAGCGGGAGGGCCTGGTATGAGCAGTTCTTC. Translating gives CATSASGRAWYEQFF.

CDR3 residues: CASSRDRAGEQYF. Written as DNA, the CDR3 is TGTGCCAGCAGTAGAGACAGGGCTGGCGAGCAGTACTTC. The rearrangement links TRBV6-5 to TRBJ2-7, with TRBD1 matching over 7 bases. The germline gives CDR1 MNHEY, CDR2 SVGAGI. V shed 5 bases and J 6 bases; nucleotides not matched to a gene: 7. The CDR3 has 13 amino acids.

The genes are TRBV7-9 and TRBJ2-1; D unclear. Trimming stripped 7 bases from V and 9 bases from J, with 19 bases between. Germline V gene data show CDR1 as SEHNR and CDR2 as FQNEAQ (reference sequence). The CDR3 loop spans 14 amino acids. In nucleotides, the CDR3 is TGTGCCAGCACCCTTCTGTTATTGCCGGGTGAGCAGTTCTTC. Protein product: CASTLLLLPGEQFF.

The chain carries TRBV28 and TRBJ2-7, with D uncertain. This CDR3 has 14 residues. V was pared by 2 bases and J by 5 bases, with 13 bases between. Germline-derived CDR1 and CDR2 are MDHEN and SYDVKM. CDR3 region: CASSLSLADHEQYF. As DNA, the CDR3 is TGTGCCAGCAGTTTAAGTCTGGCAGATCACGAGCAGTACTTC.

The CDR3 bases are TGTGCCAGCAGTTTCAGCCCGGGACAGGGCCGTTACGAGCAGTACTTC. Protein sequence: CASSFSPGQGRYEQYF. The rearrangement uses TRBV28 and TRBJ2-7; 9 positions match TRBD1. CDR3 length: 16 amino acids. The ends lost 3 bases at V and 4 bases at J; junction bases unmatched: 10. CDR1 MDHEN and CDR2 SYDVKM come from the germline V gene.